This T cell receptor beta chain was sequenced for a study of cytomegalovirus exposure and HLA in healthy donors. The study's findings and limits: Most TCR sequences were seen very rarely across donors, but some public TCRs occurred in many.

The table came from immunoSEQ multiplex PCR; TCRdb's copy has only in-frame clones and leaves some out. The table lists approximately 120,000 clones, about 87% of them singletons. As concerns this clone: The antigen is undetermined.

The receptor's source is a woman younger than 30 in good health and CMV-seronegative. Input material: PBMCs.

The CDR3 spells CASRSAGQGVSPLHF. The CDR3 DNA is TGTGCCAGCAGATCAGCGGGACAGGGGGTTTCACCCCTCCACTTT. The chain carries TRBV5-8 and TRBJ1-6; 11 bases map to TRBD1. There are 15 residues in the CDR3. The V and J ends lost 5 bases and 9 bases, in that order; junction bases with no gene match: 7. Per the germline V gene, CDR1 is SGHTS and CDR2 is YDEGEE.